The next 14 T cell receptor beta chains were all read from a single sample in a study of early T cells in non-severe SARS-CoV-2 infection. MiXCR, applied by TCRdb to the 5' RACE reads, yields one record per CDR3 protein. The sample gives around 70,000 distinct CDR3 sequences, 9.5% to 13% of which show up once; 6.4% is in the top ten. The sequencing sample was made of whole blood. The receptors originated from an adult who was a healthcare worker with PCR-confirmed SARS-CoV-2 infection or an uninfected control (not recorded which).

The CDR3 is CASSLVSTLAGELFF. Written as DNA, the CDR3 is TGTGCCAGCAGCTTGGTTAGTACTCTGGCCGGGGAGCTGTTTTTT. The chain recombines TRBV5-6 with TRBJ2-2; D not resolved. The CDR3 spans 15 residues. V shed 0 bases and J shed 6 bases, with 12 bases lying between them. Germline V gives CDR1 SGHDT, CDR2 YYEEEE. Full variable domain (outside the CDR3, taken from reference TRBV5-6 and TRBJ2-2): DAGVTQSPTHLIKTRGQQVTLRCSPKSGHDTVSWYQQALGQGPQFIFQYYEEEERQRGNFPDRFSGHQFPNYSSELNVNALLLGDSALYLCASSLVSTLAGELFFGEGSRLTVL.

In its sample, this clonotype was seen a few times. V usage is TRBV9 and J usage is TRBJ2-3, with no clear D. Trimming pared 0 bases from V and 2 bases from J, leaving 7 bases between. This CDR3 has 14 residues. Looked up from germline, CDR1 is SGDLS and CDR2 is YYNGEE. CDR3 coding DNA: TGTGCCAGCAGCGTAGCGCTACACACAGATACGCAGTATTTT. This codes for CASSVALHTDTQYF. Filled out from reference TRBV9 and TRBJ2-3, the complete variable domain reads DSGVTQTPKHLITATGQRVTLRCSPRSGDLSVYWYQQSLDQGLQFLIQYYNGEERAKGNILERFSAQQFPDLHSELNLSSLELGDSALYFCASSVALHTDTQYFGPGTRLTVL.

This clonotype was recorded at least ten times. The chain is built from TRBV5-6 and TRBJ1-5, with D perhaps matching TRBD1 (5 bases). Germline V lookup: CDR1 SGHDT, CDR2 YYEEEE. This CDR3 is built from 16 residues. Trimming removed 0 bases at V and 4 bases at J, with 14 bases between. The chain's CDR3 is CASSLGGSGPNQPQHF. The CDR3 DNA sequence: TGTGCCAGCAGCTTGGGAGGATCAGGGCCTAATCAGCCCCAGCATTTT.

This clonotype has only a few counts. This chain links TRBV5-1 with TRBJ1-1; D unclear. Germline V CDR1 and CDR2: SGHRS, YFSETQ. The CDR3 is made up of 14 amino acids. Trimming removed 4 bases from V and 2 bases from J, with 12 bases in between. The CDR3 coding sequence is TGCGCCAGCAGCACTGTACCCGGAAACACTGAAGCTTTCTTT. Translation gives CASSTVPGNTEAFF.

This chain uses TRBV6-5 with TRBJ1-5; weak D call: TRBD1 (5 bases). CDR1 and CDR2 from the germline V gene are MNHEY and SVGAGI. Trimming pared 4 bases from V and 5 bases from J, leaving 12 bases between. The CDR3 sequence is 14 residues long. The CDR3 sequence is CASSSRDSHQPQHF. The DNA for the CDR3 is TGTGCCAGCAGTTCTAGGGACTCACATCAGCCCCAGCATTTT.

This clonotype appeared a few times. This rearrangement joins TRBV5-4 to TRBJ2-7, with D perhaps being TRBD1 or TRBD2 (5 bases each). Germline lookup yields CDR1 SGHNT and CDR2 YYREEE (reference sequence). This CDR3 is built from 16 residues. V shed 4 bases and J shed 2 bases, with 19 bases lying between them. Here the CDR3 DNA reads TGTGCCAGCAGCCTGAGGACGGGGACCGTGGCCTACGAGCAGTACTTC. It translates to CASSLRTGTVAYEQYF.

This clonotype was picked up a small number of times. The V gene is TRBV29-1, the J gene TRBJ2-5, with D possibly being TRBD1 (6 bases). Germline V lookup: CDR1 SQVTM, CDR2 ANQGSEA. The CDR3 is made up of 12 amino acids. The V end lost 4 bases, the J end lost 2 bases, and 8 bases lay between the germline ends. The CDR3 bases are TGCAGCGTTGTTCAGGGGCAAGAGACCCAGTACTTC. Translation: CSVVQGQETQYF.

V is TRBV7-9 and J is TRBJ2-5, with 7 bases lining up with TRBD1. Germline V gene sequence: CDR1 SEHNR, CDR2 FQNEAQ (reference sequence). The CDR3 has 15 residues. V lost 3 bases to trimming and J lost 2 bases; unmatched junction nucleotides: 6. The CDR3 here is CASSFAGTEQETQYF. DNA of the CDR3: TGTGCCAGCAGCTTCGCCGGGACAGAACAAGAGACCCAGTACTTC.

This clonotype was counted at least ten times. The chain employs TRBV3-1 and TRBJ2-1; 10 nucleotides align to TRBD2. CDR1 LGHDT and CDR2 YNNKEL come from the germline V gene (reference sequence). The CDR3 loop spans 15 amino acids. With V trimmed by 1 base and J by 7 bases, 4 bases remained unmatched. CDR3 nucleotides: TGTGCCAGCAGCCAAGGTCTAGCGGGAGTGAATGAGCAGTTCTTC. The encoded protein is CASSQGLAGVNEQFF.

This clonotype was seen more than once but under ten times. The chain employs TRBV6-6 and TRBJ2-3, with 7 positions matching TRBD1. Unmatched junction bases numbered 4, after V lost 5 bases and J lost 2 bases. CDR3 length: 14 amino acids. Germline loops: CDR1 MNHNY, CDR2 SVGAGI (reference sequence). The CDR3 reads CASSDRELTDTQYF. The DNA of the CDR3 is TGTGCCAGCAGTGACAGGGAACTCACAGATACGCAGTATTTT.

The chain employs TRBV4-1 and TRBJ2-1; D gene ambiguous. Trimming stripped 1 base from V and 5 bases from J, with 12 bases between. Germline V gene data show CDR1 as MGHRA and CDR2 as YSYEKL. The CDR3 runs 15 residues. CDR3 loop: CASSQVGTLHNEQFF. The CDR3 DNA reads as TGCGCCAGCAGCCAAGTCGGAACTTTGCACAATGAGCAGTTCTTC.

This chain joins TRBV10-3 and TRBJ2-7, with TRBD2 matching 10 bases. V lost 0 bases to trimming and J lost 4 bases; unmatched junction nucleotides: 3. The CDR3 spans 15 residues. Germline loops: CDR1 ENHRY, CDR2 SYGVKD. The CDR3 loop reads CAISESASGSYEQYF. The CDR3 DNA is TGTGCCATCAGTGAGTCCGCTAGCGGGAGTTACGAGCAGTACTTC.

This clonotype was observed many times. This chain uses TRBV18 with TRBJ1-1, with D uncertain. The germline gives CDR1 KGHSH, CDR2 LQKENI. The CDR3 has 16 amino acids. The ends were cut back, 3 bases at V and 1 base at J, with 15 bases in the middle. For the CDR3, the DNA is TGTGCCAGCTCACCTCGTCAAACCTCAGGGAACACTGAAGCTTTCTTT. This codes for CASSPRQTSGNTEAFF.

This clonotype was counted only a few times. The gene calls are TRBV29-1 and TRBJ2-2; 8 bases are a match to TRBD2. V lost 7 bases and J lost 1; bases outside the gene matches: 5. The V gene's germline CDR1 is SQVTM and CDR2 ANQGSEA. This CDR3 contains 14 residues. CDR3 amino acids: CSASSGLNTGELFF. CDR3 DNA: TGCAGCGCTTCTAGCGGGCTGAACACCGGGGAGCTGTTTTTT.